The 29 T cell receptor beta chains below all came from one sample that was sequenced in a study of regulatory T cells in long-lasting Graves disease. Documented time point: newly diagnosed GD, antithyroid drugs for less than 3 months. The authors made the TCR library using RNA they extracted from PBMCs. Building of the TCR beta libraries involved iRepertoire HTBI primers and Arm-PCR of CDR3 regions. MiXCR was run by TCRdb on the multiplex PCR reads, yielding one entry per CDR3 protein. This sample has some 560,000 distinct CDR3 sequences, with about 16% found just once. These records were also assigned to another study, of T cells in Graves' hyperthyroidism and ophthalmopathy.

This sample comprised peripheral blood mononuclear cells (PBMCs), obtained at new diagnosis, from a patient treated with antithyroid drugs. Receptor source: a middle-aged woman with Graves disease.

This clonotype was picked up many times. V usage is TRBV20-1 and J usage is TRBJ1-1; D possibly corresponds to TRBD1 (5 bases). This CDR3 has 13 amino acids. Germline CDR1 and CDR2: DFQATT and SNEGSKA (reference sequence). With 6 bases removed from V and 1 base from J, the gap between germline ends came to 12 bases. The CDR3 here is CSATTARNTEAFF. CDR3 sequence (DNA): TGCAGTGCCACGACAGCGCGGAACACTGAAGCTTTCTTT.

This clonotype was detected many times. V is TRBV7-9 and J is TRBJ2-1; no firm D call. The CDR3 has 15 amino acids. The V and J ends lost 4 bases and 0 bases respectively, with 10 bases between them. The germline V gene has CDR1 SEHNR and CDR2 FQNEAQ (reference sequence). DNA for the CDR3: TGTGCCAGCAGCTCTCCCCCTAGCTCCTACAATGAGCAGTTCTTC. Its translation: CASSSPPSSYNEQFF.

In this sample, this clonotype turned up many times. The chain employs TRBV18 and TRBJ1-2; 9 bases map to TRBD1. The CDR3 totals 14 residues. The germline gives CDR1 KGHSH, CDR2 LQKENI. Trimming cost V 3 bases and J 7 bases; bases outside gene matches: 6. The CDR3 is CASSPGQGVSGYTF. The CDR3, as DNA: TGTGCCAGCTCACCGGGACAGGGAGTAAGTGGCTACACCTTC.

The rearrangement links TRBV6-9 to TRBJ2-2, with unresolved D. The germline V and J ends were trimmed by 4 bases and 8 bases, with 14 bases remaining between them. The CDR3 extends over 14 amino acids. Germline lookup yields CDR1 MNHGY and CDR2 SVAAGI. The DNA for the CDR3 is TGTGCCAGCAGTTTCCGGCAGTCAGATGGGGAGCTGTTTTTT. Translated, it gives CASSFRQSDGELFF.

This chain joins TRBV20-1 and TRBJ2-7; D is unresolved. Trimming took 2 bases from V and 4 from J, leaving 9 bases between them. The CDR3 runs 12 residues. Germline CDR1 reads DFQATT; CDR2 reads SNEGSKA (reference sequence). The CDR3 DNA sequence: TGCAGTGCTAGAATGGTAGGATACGAGCAGTACTTC. Protein sequence: CSARMVGYEQYF.

This clonotype was picked up a small number of times. The gene calls are TRBV20-1 and TRBJ2-7; D call uncertain. CDR3 length: 14 residues. Trimming removed 5 bases at V and 0 bases at J, with 14 bases between. Germline lookup yields CDR1 DFQATT and CDR2 SNEGSKA (reference sequence). The CDR3 bases are TGCAGTGCTCCTATCGGACGGAGCTCCTACGAGCAGTACTTC. Its translation is CSAPIGRSSYEQYF.

The genes are TRBV5-1 and TRBJ2-2; weak D call: TRBD1 (6 bases). Looked up from germline, CDR1 is SGHRS and CDR2 is YFSETQ. The CDR3 runs 15 residues. V gave up 2 bases and J gave up 4 bases, with 12 bases separating them. The CDR3 bases are TGCGCCAGCAGCTTCCCACAGGGCCCCACCGGGGAGCTGTTTTTT. Protein sequence: CASSFPQGPTGELFF.

This clonotype was detected only a few times. This chain links TRBV10-3 with TRBJ2-7, with 9 positions matching TRBD2. The V gene end was trimmed by 3 bases and the J gene end by 4 bases; junction bases not matched to a gene: 4. CDR1 ENHRY and CDR2 SYGVKD come from the germline V gene. This CDR3 is built from 14 residues. The CDR3, as DNA: TGTGCCATCAGTGATACTAGCGGGTCTTACGAGCAGTACTTC. Translating gives CAISDTSGSYEQYF.

This chain connects TRBV3-1 to TRBJ1-5, with D hard to call. The CDR3 length is 15 residues. Germline assignment: CDR1 LGHDT and CDR2 YNNKEL (reference sequence). V was clipped by 1 base and J by 2 bases, with 9 bases between them. CDR3: CASSQVGDGNQPQHF. The CDR3 DNA reads as TGTGCCAGCAGCCAAGTCGGCGATGGCAATCAGCCCCAGCATTTT.

The sample holds many counts of this clonotype. J is TRBJ1-2 and V is TRBV2; D gene ambiguous. Trimming stripped 5 bases from V and 4 bases from J, with 8 bases between. There are 12 residues in the CDR3. Germline V lookup: CDR1 SNHLY, CDR2 FYNNEI. The CDR3 nucleotides read TGTGCCAGCAGTAGGGATATCTATGGCTACACCTTC. Translation gives CASSRDIYGYTF.

The genes are TRBV6-1 and TRBJ2-2, with 8 bases matching TRBD2. The CDR3 is made up of 15 amino acids. Germline V gene data show CDR1 as MNHNS and CDR2 as SASEGT. With V trimmed by 8 bases and J by 6 bases, 11 bases remained unmatched. The DNA of the CDR3 is TGTGCCAGCTTACGGGGACTAGGAGAGGCCGGGGAGCTGTTTTTT. As protein: CASLRGLGEAGELFF.

This chain joins TRBV12-3 or TRBV12-4 and TRBJ2-3; 9 bases fit TRBD1. J lost 4 bases, V lost 5 bases, and 10 bases had no gene match. This CDR3 comprises 16 residues. The CDR3 nucleotides read TGTGCCAGCAGTCTTGAAGTGGACAGGGGTGCAGATACGCAGTATTTT. Translated, it gives CASSLEVDRGADTQYF.

This clonotype was picked up a small number of times. The rearrangement joins TRBV6-1 to TRBJ1-5; no clear D. V was shortened by 3 bases and J by 2 bases, with 14 bases between the two germline ends. From germline, CDR1 is MNHNS and CDR2 SASEGT. The CDR3 runs to 16 residues. The CDR3 region has the DNA TGTGCCAGCAGTGATGGGGAGGGCCGGCGCAATCAGCCCCAGCATTTT. Amino acid sequence: CASSDGEGRRNQPQHF.

This clonotype was observed at least ten times. This chain links TRBV7-8 with TRBJ1-1; 7 bases align to TRBD1. The germline CDR1 and CDR2 sequences are SGHVS and FQNEAQ. The CDR3 covers 15 residues. V was pared by 2 bases and J by 4 bases, with 7 bases of the junction left unmatched. CDR3 sequence: CASSLSGQKITEAFF. In DNA, the CDR3 is TGTGCCAGCAGCTTATCGGGACAGAAGATCACTGAAGCTTTCTTT.

The sample holds many counts of this clonotype. The chain joins TRBV7-2 to TRBJ1-2; D is ambiguous. The CDR3 is made up of 13 amino acids. Trimming pared 5 bases from V and 4 bases from J, leaving 11 bases between. Germline V gives CDR1 SGHTA, CDR2 FQGNSA. CDR3 coding DNA: TGTGCCAGCAGCAAAGATGTCACCTATGGCTACACCTTC. Translation: CASSKDVTYGYTF.

In its sample, this clonotype was seen many times. This sequence joins TRBV12-3 or TRBV12-4 and TRBJ2-7; TRBD1 matches 7 bases. CDR3 length equals 14 residues. V lost 6 bases to trimming and J lost 4 bases; unmatched junction nucleotides: 9. CDR3 loop: CASSPGTAVYEQYF. CDR3 nucleotide sequence: TGTGCCAGCAGCCCCGGGACAGCAGTATACGAGCAGTACTTC.

This clonotype was recorded a few times. The rearrangement links TRBV28 to TRBJ1-5; D is unclear. Trimming removed 7 bases from V and 0 bases from J, with 16 bases in between. CDR3 size: 16 residues. Germline V CDR1 and CDR2: MDHEN, SYDVKM. The CDR3 protein is CASTASQLNSNQPQHF. The CDR3 DNA reads as TGTGCCAGCACCGCAAGTCAGCTTAATAGCAATCAGCCCCAGCATTTT.

The chain employs TRBV13 and TRBJ2-3, with 10 bases that match TRBD2. CDR1 is PRHDT and CDR2 is FYEKMQ in the germline V gene (reference sequence). The CDR3 runs to 17 residues. Trimming at V came to 5 bases and at J to 4 bases, leaving 12 bases not matched to a gene. This CDR3 reads CASSQALLAGDSDTQYF. The DNA of the CDR3 is TGTGCCAGCAGCCAGGCCCTTCTAGCGGGGGACTCAGATACGCAGTATTTT. Full variable domain (missing parts from reference TRBV13 and TRBJ2-3): AAGVIQSPRHLIKEKRETATLKCYPIPRHDTVYWYQQGPGQDPQFLISFYEKMQSDKGSIPDRFSAQQFSDYHSELNMSSLELGDSALYFCASSQALLAGDSDTQYFGPGTRLTVL.

The chain has TRBV14 and TRBJ1-6, with D uncertain. V shed 1 base and J shed 3 bases, with 4 bases lying between them. The CDR3 spans 14 residues. Germline CDR1 reads SGHDN; CDR2 reads FVKESK. The CDR3 spells CASSQVHYNSPLHF. CDR3 nucleotide sequence: TGTGCCAGCAGCCAAGTACACTATAATTCACCCCTCCACTTT.

Many counts were recorded for this clonotype. The chain combines TRBV30 with TRBJ2-3; D is possibly TRBD1 (6 bases). In germline, CDR1 is GTSNPN, CDR2 SVGIG (reference sequence). The V gene lost 3 bases and the J gene lost 3 bases, with 13 bases spanning the gap. The CDR3 sequence is 14 residues long. The CDR3 region is CAWSRGAQTDTQYF. The CDR3 bases are TGTGCCTGGAGCAGGGGCGCGCAGACAGATACGCAGTATTTT.

The chain combines TRBV20-1 with TRBJ2-1; D is possibly TRBD1 or TRBD2 (5 bases each). V lost 5 bases and J lost 2, with 22 bases in between. Germline CDR1 is DFQATT and CDR2 is SNEGSKA (reference sequence). This CDR3 has 17 amino acids. The DNA of the CDR3 is TGCAGTGCTGTGAGGGACGTCCGCGAGGAGGCCTACAATGAGCAGTTCTTC. As protein: CSAVRDVREEAYNEQFF.

This clonotype was observed at least ten times. The chain uses TRBV20-1 and TRBJ1-1, with D uncertain. Germline V gene sequence: CDR1 DFQATT, CDR2 SNEGSKA (reference sequence). The CDR3 contains 15 residues. With 2 bases removed from V and 1 base from J, the gap between germline ends came to 14 bases. DNA of the CDR3: TGCAGTGCTAGAATCTCGACATTGCCGAACACTGAAGCTTTCTTT. Its protein product is CSARISTLPNTEAFF.

Regarding this clonotype: Since a much larger clone is just one base distant, this may be a read error. The CDR3 region has the DNA TGTGCCAGCAGCCCAGTGGGAGGGGCTGAAGTTTTCTTT. Its protein product is CASSPVGGAEVFF. V is TRBV3-1 and J is TRBJ1-1; D perhaps matches TRBD1 (5 bases). The CDR3 contains 13 residues. Germline CDR1 and CDR2: LGHDT and YNNKEL (reference sequence).

This clonotype was recorded many times. V is TRBV12-5 and J is TRBJ1-1; D ambiguous. Germline CDR1 and CDR2: LGHNT and FRNRAP. The CDR3 length is 8 residues. The chain's CDR3 is CVFTEAFF. The CDR3 DNA sequence: TGTGTGTTCACTGAAGCTTTCTTT.

In this sample, this clonotype turned up a few times. The V call is TRBV19, the J call TRBJ2-3, with D possibly matching TRBD2 (7 bases). CDR1 and CDR2 (germline): LNHDA, SQIVND (reference sequence). This CDR3 has 14 residues. V was cut by 8 bases and J by 0 bases, with 12 bases left in between. In DNA, the CDR3 is TGTGCCAGTCTGGGGGGGGCTAGCACAGATACGCAGTATTTT. As protein: CASLGGASTDTQYF.

The chain has TRBV20-1 and TRBJ1-6; TRBD1 might be the D (5 bases). This CDR3 spans 17 amino acids. The germline V and J ends were trimmed by 5 bases and 2 bases, with 19 bases remaining between them. Germline V gene data show CDR1 as DFQATT and CDR2 as SNEGSKA (reference sequence). For the CDR3, the DNA is TGCAGTGCTCCGATGGGACGTTTGGGAGCCTATAATTCACCCCTCCACTTT. Translation gives CSAPMGRLGAYNSPLHF.

This clonotype was observed a handful of times. The genes are TRBV20-1 and TRBJ2-3; possibly TRBD1 for D (6 bases). Trimming cost V 3 bases and J 1 base, with 8 bases left between them. From germline, CDR1 is DFQATT and CDR2 SNEGSKA (reference sequence). The CDR3 is made up of 13 amino acids. The CDR3 loop reads CSARRTGTDTQYF. CDR3 nucleotides: TGCAGTGCTAGGAGGACAGGCACAGATACGCAGTATTTT.

This clonotype appeared many times. This chain joins TRBV6-5 and TRBJ1-6; 9 bases line up with TRBD1. The ends lost 2 bases at V and 7 bases at J; junction bases unmatched: 15. The CDR3 runs to 19 residues. CDR1 is MNHEY, CDR2 SVGAGI, per germline. The CDR3 sequence: CASSYPRTGGDAPNSPLHF. In DNA form, the CDR3 reads TGTGCCAGCAGTTACCCTAGAACAGGGGGCGATGCTCCAAATTCACCCCTCCACTTT.

The chain links TRBV20-1 to TRBJ1-5; perhaps TRBD1 as D (5 bases). The CDR3 is 14 residues long. V was cut by 2 bases and J by 3 bases, with 11 bases left in between. Germline V gives CDR1 DFQATT, CDR2 SNEGSKA (reference sequence). The CDR3 nucleotides read TGCAGTGCTAGATTTGGGGCTAACAATCAGCCCCAGCATTTT. Its protein is CSARFGANNQPQHF.